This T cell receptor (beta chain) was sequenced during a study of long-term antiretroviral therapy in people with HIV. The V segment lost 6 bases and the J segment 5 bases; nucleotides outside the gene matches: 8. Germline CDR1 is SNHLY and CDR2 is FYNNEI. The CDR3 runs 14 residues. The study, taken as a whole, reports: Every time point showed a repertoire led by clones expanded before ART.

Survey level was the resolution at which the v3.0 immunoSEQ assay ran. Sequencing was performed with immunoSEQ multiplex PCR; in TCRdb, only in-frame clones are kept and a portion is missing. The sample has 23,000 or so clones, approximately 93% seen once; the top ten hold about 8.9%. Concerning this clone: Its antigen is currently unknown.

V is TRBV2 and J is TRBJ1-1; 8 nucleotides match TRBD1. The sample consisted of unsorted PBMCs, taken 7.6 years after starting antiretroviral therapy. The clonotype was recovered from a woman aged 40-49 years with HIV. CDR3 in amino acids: CASRDRGRRTEAFF. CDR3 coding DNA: TGTGCCAGCAGAGACAGGGGAAGGAGGACTGAAGCTTTCTTT. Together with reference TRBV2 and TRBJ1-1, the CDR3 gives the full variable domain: EPEVTQTPSHQVTQMGQEVILRCVPISNHLYFYWYRQILGQKVEFLVSFYNNEISEKSEIFDDQFSVERPDGSNFTLKIRSTKLEDSAMYFCASRDRGRRTEAFFGQGTRLTVV.